Given below is one TCR beta chain in context. The library put unique molecular identifiers onto individual cDNA molecules. TCRdb recomputed calls from the RACE reads with MiXCR, one row per CDR3 protein. The sample contains 35,000 to 40,000 distinct CDR3 sequences, less than 15% of which appear only once. Time point indicated: pre-sensitization, week 0. The treatment was: therapeutic diphenylcyclopropenone sensitization with weekly scalp DPC. Someone pulled total RNA out of unfractionated whole blood. CDR1 and CDR2 (germline): KGHSH, LQKENI. This CDR3 contains 13 residues. Between the trimmed V and J ends, which lost 3 bases and 1 base, there was a span of 6 bases. The entry originates in a study of human T cells and chemical hapten exposure. Looking at the study overall: Readings were taken at 6 days from patch tests that had applied 0.01% DPC to the upper back.

The chain links TRBV18 to TRBJ1-1; D call uncertain. Source: whole blood, taken in connection with sensitization to the hapten diphenylcyclopropenone (DPC). The TCR was taken from a woman in her 40s with alopecia areata. Some clones in this sample may be carry-over from other donors' samples. The CDR3 nucleotides are TGTGCCAGCTCACCTGTGGAGAACACTGAAGCTTTCTTT. Translated: CASSPVENTEAFF. Full variable domain (missing parts from reference TRBV18 and TRBJ1-1): NAGVMQNPRHLVRRRGQEARLRCSPMKGHSHVYWYRQLPEEGLKFMVYLQKENIIDESGMPKERFSAEFPKEGPSILRIQQVVRGDSAAYFCASSPVENTEAFFGQGTRLTVV.